A single sample gave rise to the 7 T cell receptor beta chains below, sequenced in a study of tumor and adjacent non-tumor tissue in lung cancer. No cell sorting was done before RNA was extracted from the tissue. More than 3 cm separated this lung sample from the edge of the tumor. Three rounds of nested PCR, following a modified ARM-PCR protocol, produced the TCRbeta library. TCRdb processed the multiplex PCR reads anew with MiXCR; each CDR3 protein has one entry. The data contain 55,000 to 65,000 distinct CDR3 sequences, around 64% of them singletons. Input material: distant non-tumor lung tissue. These receptors all stem from a man in his 70s with non-small cell lung cancer.

The chain uses TRBV9 and TRBJ2-7; D is ambiguous. In germline, CDR1 is SGDLS, CDR2 YYNGEE. The ends were cut back, 3 bases at V and 2 bases at J, with 9 bases in the middle. This CDR3 spans 13 amino acids. In nucleotides, the CDR3 is TGTGCCAGCAGCGGCCAGTCCGCCTACGAGCAGTACTTC. It translates to CASSGQSAYEQYF. Full variable domain (missing parts from reference TRBV9 and TRBJ2-7): DSGVTQTPKHLITATGQRVTLRCSPRSGDLSVYWYQQSLDQGLQFLIQYYNGEERAKGNILERFSAQQFPDLHSELNLSSLELGDSALYFCASSGQSAYEQYFGPGTRLTVT.

Details on this clonotype: A read error may account for a junction end that differs from germline. The chain couples TRBV4-2 to TRBJ1-6, with D possibly TRBD1 on 5 matching bases. Germline V CDR1 and CDR2: LGHNA, YNFKEQ. The CDR3 sequence is 16 residues long. The CDR3 bases are TGTGCCGGCAGCCAAGATGGGGGTACACGGAATTCACCCCTCCACTTT. Its translation is CAGSQDGGTRNSPLHF.

Note on this clonotype: At one of its ends the junction is not consistent with the germline gene, which may arise from a read error. The chain recombines TRBV5-5 with TRBJ1-1; TRBD1 is a possible D gene (6 bases). The CDR3 sequence is 16 residues long. Germline CDR1 is SGHKS and CDR2 is YYEKEE (reference sequence). This CDR3 is CASGLGAGQMNTEALF. CDR3 in DNA: TGTGCCAGCGGCTTGGGGGCAGGACAGATGAACACTGAAGCTCTATTT.

Comment on this clonotype: Mismatch with germline at one junction end may stem from a read error. The V and J genes are TRBV10-3 and TRBJ2-1, with TRBD2 matching 12 bases. Looked up from germline, CDR1 is ENHRY and CDR2 is SYGVKD. The CDR3 runs 16 residues. CDR3 protein: CAVSVFGLAGNNEQFF. For the CDR3, the DNA is TGTGCCGTCAGTGTTTTCGGACTAGCGGGGAACAATGAGCAGTTCTTC.

This clonotype was seen many times. V and J are TRBV4-1 and TRBJ1-1, with D hard to call. V was trimmed by 1 base and J by 4 bases, leaving 13 bases between them. Germline V gives CDR1 MGHRA, CDR2 YSYEKL. The CDR3 loop spans 15 amino acids. The CDR3 spells CASSQGWGGPTEAFF. The CDR3 coding sequence is TGCGCCAGCAGCCAAGGGTGGGGAGGGCCCACTGAAGCTTTCTTT.

This clonotype was observed at least ten times. The chain combines TRBV30 with TRBJ1-5, with D possibly being TRBD1 (5 bases). Germline V lookup: CDR1 GTSNPN, CDR2 SVGIG (reference sequence). The CDR3 has 13 amino acids. Trimming cost V 1 base and J 7 bases, with 11 bases left between them. The CDR3 loop is CAWSEGLRQPQHF. The DNA of the CDR3 is TGTGCCTGGAGTGAGGGGTTACGGCAGCCCCAGCATTTT.

This clonotype appeared a few times. The chain has TRBV11-2 and TRBJ2-3; D uncertain. Germline V CDR1 and CDR2: SGHAT, FQNNGV. There are 13 residues in the CDR3. The germline V and J ends were trimmed by 5 bases and 4 bases, with 10 bases remaining between them. The CDR3 DNA sequence: TGTGCCAGCAGCCGGCTGAGTGCAGATACGCAGTATTTT. Encoded protein: CASSRLSADTQYF.